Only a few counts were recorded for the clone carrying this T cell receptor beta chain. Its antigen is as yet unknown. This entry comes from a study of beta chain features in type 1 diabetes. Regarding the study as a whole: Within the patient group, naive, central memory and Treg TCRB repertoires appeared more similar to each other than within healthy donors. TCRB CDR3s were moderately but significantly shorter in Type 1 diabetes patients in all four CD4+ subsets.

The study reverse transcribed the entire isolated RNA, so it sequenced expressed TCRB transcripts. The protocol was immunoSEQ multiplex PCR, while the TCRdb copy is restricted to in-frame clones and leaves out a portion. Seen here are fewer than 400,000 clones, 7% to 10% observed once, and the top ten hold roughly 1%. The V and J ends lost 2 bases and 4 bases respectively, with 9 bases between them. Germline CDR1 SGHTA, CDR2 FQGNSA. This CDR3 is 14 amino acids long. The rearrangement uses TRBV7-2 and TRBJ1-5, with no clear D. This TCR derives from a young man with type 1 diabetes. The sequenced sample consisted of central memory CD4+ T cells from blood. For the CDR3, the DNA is TGTGCCAGCAGCTTAATGGGTCCGAATCAGCCCCAGCATTTT. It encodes CASSLMGPNQPQHF.